This TCR beta chain comes out of a study of blood T cells in healthy people across ages. Alongside a J-beta primer mix, a sample-barcoded 5' primer served in a second PCR lasting about 6 to 12 cycles. TCRdb re-analysed the 5' RACE reads in MiXCR, keeping a single row per CDR3 protein. Of over 1,500,000 distinct CDR3 sequences in the sample, about 39% were seen once. Study-level points and caveats: Older age went with lower TCR beta diversity per million T cells, in a roughly linear way.

The CDR3 spans 13 residues. Trimming took off 6 bases at V and 4 bases at J, with 10 bases between the two ends. Turning to this clonotype: The antigen remains unidentified.

The sequenced material came from blood. The chain combines TRBV12-3 or TRBV12-4 with TRBJ2-1; possibly TRBD1 or TRBD2 for D (5 bases each). The clonotype comes from a human donor in good health. DNA for the CDR3: TGTGCCAGCAGGTGGGACGATTACAATGAGCAGTTCTTC. Encoded protein: CASRWDDYNEQFF.